Following are 28 T cell receptor beta chains from one sample sequenced in a study of CD8+CD57+ T cells in acquired aplastic anemia (dated by TCRdb to about 2018). TCRdb names Illumina HiSeq 2000 as the instrument used. Genomic DNA served as template for TCR beta VDJ combination and CDR3 sequence profiling. TCRdb handled the public reads itself, with Q25 trimming in fastp and clone calling in MiXCR, and kept productive beta chains. Each CDR3 protein appears once, grouped with its most common genes and DNA. The sample includes about 180,000 distinct CDR3 sequences, with nearly 65% observed a single time. The ten largest account for roughly 46% of the sample. Patients chosen for sequencing had shown expansion of CD8+CD57+ cells by flow cytometry. Sequencing was carried out using sorted CD4+, CD8+, or CD8+CD57+ T cells (not recorded which) from PBMCs. These TCRs come from a human donor with aplastic anemia.

This clonotype was found many times. The chain recombines TRBV10-3 with TRBJ2-1; D possibly corresponds to TRBD1 (7 bases). Per the germline V gene, CDR1 is ENHRY and CDR2 is SYGVKD. This CDR3 has 13 amino acids. Trimming removed 6 bases from V and 10 bases from J, with 16 bases in between. CDR3 sequence: CAIREGAPEEQFF. For the CDR3, the DNA is TGTGCCATCAGGGAGGGGGCCCCGGAGGAGCAGTTCTTC.

As for this clonotype: Because the CDR3 is missing its conserved closing phenylalanine or tryptophan, this is likely a read error. This rearrangement joins TRBV5-1 to TRBJ1-6, with D unresolved. This CDR3 spans 14 amino acids. Germline V lookup: CDR1 SGHRS, CDR2 YFSETQ. Trimming stripped 6 bases from V and 3 bases from J, with 10 bases between. CDR3: CASTEGYYNSPLHS. Written as DNA, the CDR3 is TGCGCCAGCACGGAGGGCTACTATAATTCACCCCTCCACTCT.

V and J are TRBV2 and TRBJ1-1; 11 nucleotides agree with TRBD1. Germline assignment: CDR1 SNHLY and CDR2 FYNNEI. CDR3 length: 16 residues. J lost 6 bases, V lost 6 bases, and 12 bases had no gene match. CDR3 residues: CASREEQGQGDSEAFF. CDR3 DNA sequence: TGTGCCAGCAGGGAGGAGCAGGGACAGGGGGACTCTGAAGCTTTCTTT.

This sequence joins TRBV7-3 and TRBJ2-2, with TRBD2 matching 8 bases. Per germline, CDR1 SGHTA and CDR2 FQGTGA. Germline trimming cut 5 bases from V and 2 bases from J; bases unmatched to any gene: 10. The CDR3 has 17 amino acids. In DNA, the CDR3 is TGTGCCAGCAGCGAGGTGGGACTAGGGGTTAACACCGGGGAGCTGTTTTTT. It codes for CASSEVGLGVNTGELFF.

There are many counts of this clonotype. The chain combines TRBV14 with TRBJ1-1; 8 bases line up with TRBD1. The J segment lost 3 bases and the V segment lost 4 bases, leaving 16 bases of the junction unmatched. This CDR3 comprises 18 residues. CDR1 is SGHDN and CDR2 is FVKESK in the germline V gene. The CDR3 DNA is TGTGCCAGCAGCCCTCACCCCGACAGGGGAGTAATGGACACTGAAGCTTTCTTT. It specifies CASSPHPDRGVMDTEAFF.

This clonotype was recorded only once. This rearrangement joins TRBV7-2 to TRBJ2-7; D perhaps matches TRBD2 (6 bases). Germline V CDR1 and CDR2: SGHTA, FQGNSA. The ends were cut back, 4 bases at V and 0 bases at J, with 16 bases in the middle. This CDR3 has 16 amino acids. The CDR3 DNA follows: TGTGCCAGCAGCTCGTATGGGCTAGCGCTCTCCTACGAGCAGTACTTC. Translated: CASSSYGLALSYEQYF. Drawing the rest from reference TRBV7-2 and TRBJ2-7, the complete variable domain is GAGVSQSPSNKVTEKGKDVELRCDPISGHTALYWYRQSLGQGLEFLIYFQGNSAPDKSGLPSDRFSAERTGGSVSTLTIQRTQQEDSAVYLCASSSYGLALSYEQYFGPGTRLTVT.

The chain carries TRBV20-1 and TRBJ2-2; 9 positions match TRBD2. The germline CDR1 and CDR2 sequences are DFQATT and SNEGSKA (reference sequence). V shed 3 bases, J shed 3 bases, and the junction held 5 bases outside the gene matches. The CDR3 covers 15 residues. The CDR3 sequence is CSARARLADTGELFF. The CDR3 DNA is TGCAGTGCTAGGGCCAGACTAGCGGACACCGGGGAGCTGTTTTTT.

J is TRBJ1-3 and V is TRBV2, with 10 bases aligning to TRBD1. After removal of 8 bases from V and 1 base from J, the junction contained 8 bases not matched to a gene. Germline V gene lookup returns CDR1 SNHLY and CDR2 FYNNEI. The CDR3 has 16 amino acids. DNA for the CDR3: TGTGCCAGCTCACGGGACAGGGGAGGATCTGGAAACACCATATATTTT. Its translation is CASSRDRGGSGNTIYF.

There are a few counts of this clonotype. A much larger clone sits a single nucleotide away, making a read error possible. The genes are TRBV10-2 and TRBJ1-2; no firm D call. The germline V gene has CDR1 WSHSY and CDR2 SAAADI. CDR3 length equals 14 residues. CDR3 in DNA: TGTGCCAGCAGTTACTCGGTGAGCAACTATGGCTACACCTTC. It specifies CASSYSVSNYGYTF.

V gene TRBV25-1 combines with J gene TRBJ1-5; D is uncertain. Trimming cost V 5 bases and J 0 bases, with 11 bases left between them. CDR3 size: 15 residues. Per germline, CDR1 MGHDK and CDR2 SYGVNS. CDR3: CASSRRRYSNQPQHF. CDR3 in DNA: TGTGCCAGCAGTCGCCGACGGTATAGCAATCAGCCCCAGCATTTT.

The chain is built from TRBV9 and TRBJ2-7, with 7 bases aligning to TRBD2. J was trimmed by 4 bases and V by 5 bases; bases with no gene match: 9. Germline V lookup: CDR1 SGDLS, CDR2 YYNGEE. The CDR3 is made up of 14 amino acids. The CDR3 reads CASSWGGELYEQYF. Written as DNA, the CDR3 is TGTGCCAGCAGTTGGGGGGGGGAACTGTACGAGCAGTACTTC.

The rearrangement joins TRBV4-1 to TRBJ2-1; D is possibly TRBD1 (5 bases). V was cut by 3 bases and J by 15 bases, with 18 bases left in between. CDR1 and CDR2 (germline): MGHRA, YSYEKL. This CDR3 region has 13 residues. CDR3: CASSQLAGTGPFF. CDR3 nucleotide sequence: TGCGCCAGCAGCCAGTTAGCCGGTACAGGTCCGTTCTTC.

V gene TRBV9 combines with J gene TRBJ1-1; the D is unclear. This CDR3 is built from 16 residues. Looked up from germline, CDR1 is SGDLS and CDR2 is YYNGEE. The V gene lost 0 bases and the J gene lost 1 base, with 13 bases spanning the gap. The CDR3: CASSVVHGERNTEAFF. For the CDR3, the DNA is TGTGCCAGCAGCGTAGTACATGGGGAGAGGAACACTGAAGCTTTCTTT.

In this sample, this clonotype turned up a few times. V gene TRBV7-7 combines with J gene TRBJ2-1; 8 bases align to TRBD1. After removal of 8 bases from V and 2 bases from J, the junction contained 2 bases not matched to a gene. The CDR3 is 13 amino acids. CDR1 is SSHAT, CDR2 FNYEAQ, per germline (reference sequence). The CDR3 spells CASGTGPYNEQFF. CDR3 coding DNA: TGTGCCAGCGGGACAGGCCCCTACAATGAGCAGTTCTTC.

The rearrangement links TRBV29-1 to TRBJ1-5, with 7 bases identical to TRBD1. Per the germline V gene, CDR1 is SQVTM and CDR2 is ANQGSEA. This CDR3 is 14 amino acids long. With V trimmed by 6 bases and J by 1 base, 6 bases remained unmatched. This chain's CDR3 is CSVAGGMSNQPQHF. DNA of the CDR3: TGCAGCGTGGCAGGGGGGATGAGCAATCAGCCCCAGCATTTT.

This chain links TRBV2 with TRBJ1-3; tentatively, D is TRBD1 (5 bases). Germline V gives CDR1 SNHLY, CDR2 FYNNEI. This CDR3 comprises 14 residues. V was clipped by 1 base and J by 9 bases, with 13 bases between them. CDR3 in amino acids: CASSEVGTAITIYF. The CDR3 bases are TGTGCCAGCAGTGAAGTGGGGACGGCGATCACCATATATTTT.

This clonotype turned up a few times. This sequence joins TRBV24-1 and TRBJ1-2, with 9 bases identical to TRBD1. V trimming: 6 bases; J trimming: 2 bases; junction bases outside the gene matches: 3. The CDR3 sequence is 14 residues long. Germline V gene sequence: CDR1 KGHDR, CDR2 SFDVKD. Here the CDR3 DNA reads TGTGCCACCAGTCTAACAGGGGGCAACTATGGCTACACCTTC. As protein: CATSLTGGNYGYTF.

With respect to this clonotype: Compared with germline, one end of the junction differs, possibly owing to a read error. This rearrangement joins TRBV7-9 to TRBJ2-1; TRBD1 aligns across 9 bases. The CDR3 is 15 residues long. Per the germline V gene, CDR1 is SEHNR and CDR2 is FQNEAQ (reference sequence). CDR3 amino acids: CASSPGTGYVNEQFF. For the CDR3, the DNA is TGCGCCAGCAGCCCGGGGACAGGGTATGTCAATGAGCAGTTCTTC. Supplemented by reference TRBV7-9 and TRBJ2-1, the full variable domain reads DTGVSQNPRHKITKRGQNVTFRCDPISEHNRLYWYRQTLGQGPEFLTYFQNEAQLEKSRLLSDRFSAERPKGSFSTLEIQRTEQGDSAMYLCASSPGTGYVNEQFFGPGTRLTVL.

Worth noting for this clonotype: The junction departs from the called germline gene at one end, perhaps through a read error. The V and J genes are TRBV7-9 and TRBJ2-3, with D unresolved. CDR3 length equals 16 residues. Germline values: CDR1 SEHNR, CDR2 FQNEAQ (reference sequence). The CDR3 sequence is CASSQGWTGPRDTQYF. The CDR3 DNA is TGCGCCAGCAGCCAAGGGTGGACGGGTCCCAGAGATACGCAGTATTTT.

V is TRBV7-9 and J is TRBJ2-2; D uncertain. The CDR3 contains 15 residues. Trimming removed 1 base at V and 4 bases at J, with 10 bases between. Germline V gene lookup returns CDR1 SEHNR and CDR2 FQNEAQ (reference sequence). The CDR3 sequence is CASSLGSLGTGELFF. DNA of the CDR3: TGTGCCAGCAGCTTAGGGAGCTTGGGCACCGGGGAGCTGTTTTTT.

The V gene is TRBV29-1, the J gene TRBJ2-1; 8 nucleotides align to TRBD1. Germline V gene sequence: CDR1 SQVTM, CDR2 ANQGSEA. CDR3 size: 16 residues. J lost 0 bases, V lost 2 bases, and 6 bases had no gene match. The CDR3 sequence is CSVESHRGSSYNEQFF. As DNA, the CDR3 is TGCAGCGTTGAATCTCACAGGGGGAGCTCCTACAATGAGCAGTTCTTC.

This clonotype has just a few counts. V and J are TRBV29-1 and TRBJ2-3; TRBD1 might be the D (6 bases). CDR3 length: 13 amino acids. Between the trimmed V and J ends, which lost 7 bases and 3 bases, there was a span of 14 bases. The V gene's germline CDR1 is SQVTM and CDR2 ANQGSEA. The DNA of the CDR3 is TGCAGCGCAGGACAGACGACGACAGATACGCAGTATTTT. It encodes CSAGQTTTDTQYF.

This rearrangement joins TRBV5-8 to TRBJ1-5; D possibly corresponds to TRBD1 (6 bases). Germline-derived CDR1 and CDR2 are SGHTS and YDEGEE. This CDR3 is 14 amino acids long. V shed 4 bases and J shed 5 bases, with 13 bases lying between them. CDR3: CASSPTGFDQPQHF. The DNA of the CDR3 is TGTGCCAGCAGCCCCACAGGGTTCGATCAGCCCCAGCATTTT.

The CDR3 DNA sequence: TGTGCCAGCAGCCTTGACGGAAACTCTGGGGAGCAGTACTTC. It encodes CASSLDGNSGEQYF. The rearrangement uses TRBV2 and TRBJ2-7, with no clear D. Germline V gene lookup returns CDR1 SNHLY and CDR2 FYNNEI. This CDR3 is 14 amino acids long. V gave up 6 bases and J gave up 7 bases, with 19 bases separating them.

The chain employs TRBV7-3 and TRBJ1-6; no reliable D call. Germline lookup yields CDR1 SGHTA and CDR2 FQGTGA. CDR3 length: 12 residues. The V gene lost 2 bases and the J gene lost 10 bases, with 6 bases spanning the gap. The CDR3 region is CASSLPGSPLHF. CDR3 DNA: TGTGCCAGCAGCTTACCTGGCTCACCCCTCCACTTT.

This clonotype has ten or more counts. This chain uses TRBV10-2 with TRBJ1-4; D unclear. From germline, CDR1 is WSHSY and CDR2 SAAADI. V was cut by 3 bases and J by 3 bases, with 5 bases left in between. CDR3 length: 13 residues. The CDR3 DNA reads TGCGCCAGCAGTGACAGCCCTAATGAAAAACTGTTTTTT. Translated: CASSDSPNEKLFF.

The gene calls are TRBV19 and TRBJ2-7, with D perhaps TRBD1 (5 bases). Deletions cut 8 bases from V and 1 base from J, with 9 bases between. The germline V gene has CDR1 LNHDA and CDR2 SQIVND (reference sequence). The CDR3 is made up of 12 amino acids. As DNA, the CDR3 is TGTGCCAGTTCACAGGCATCCTACGAGCAGTACTTC. Translating it yields CASSQASYEQYF.

The chain uses TRBV2 and TRBJ2-4, with D tentatively TRBD2 (5 bases). This CDR3 has 14 amino acids. V was clipped by 10 bases and J by 7 bases, with 20 bases between them. Per the germline V gene, CDR1 is SNHLY and CDR2 is FYNNEI. For the CDR3, the DNA is TGTGCCACCAGCGGTCTTACCGATGAGAACATTCAGTACTTC. Translated, it gives CATSGLTDENIQYF.